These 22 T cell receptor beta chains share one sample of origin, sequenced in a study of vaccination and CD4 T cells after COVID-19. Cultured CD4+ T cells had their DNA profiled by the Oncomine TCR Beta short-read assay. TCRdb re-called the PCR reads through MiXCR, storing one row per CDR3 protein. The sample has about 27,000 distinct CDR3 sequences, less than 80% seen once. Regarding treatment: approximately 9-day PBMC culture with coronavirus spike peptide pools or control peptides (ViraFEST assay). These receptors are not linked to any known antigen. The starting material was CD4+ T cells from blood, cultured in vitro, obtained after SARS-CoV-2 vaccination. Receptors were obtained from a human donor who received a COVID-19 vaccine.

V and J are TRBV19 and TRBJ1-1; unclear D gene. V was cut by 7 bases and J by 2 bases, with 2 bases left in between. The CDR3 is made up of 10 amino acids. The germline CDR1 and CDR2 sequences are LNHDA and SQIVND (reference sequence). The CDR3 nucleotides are TGTGCCAGTAAAAACACTGAAGCTTTCTTT. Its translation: CASKNTEAFF. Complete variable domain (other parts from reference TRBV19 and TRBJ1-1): DGGITQSPKYLFRKEGQNVTLSCEQNLNHDAMYWYRQDPGQGLRLIYYSQIVNDFQKGDIAEGYSVSREKKESFPLTVTSAQKNPTAFYLCASKNTEAFFGQGTRLTVV.

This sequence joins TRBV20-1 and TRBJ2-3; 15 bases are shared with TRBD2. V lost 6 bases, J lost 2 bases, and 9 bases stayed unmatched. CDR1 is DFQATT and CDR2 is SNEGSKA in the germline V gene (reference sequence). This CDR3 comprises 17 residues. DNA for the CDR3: TGCAGTGCGAATCCGGGACTAGCGGGGGGTAACACAGATACGCAGTATTTT. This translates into CSANPGLAGGNTDTQYF.

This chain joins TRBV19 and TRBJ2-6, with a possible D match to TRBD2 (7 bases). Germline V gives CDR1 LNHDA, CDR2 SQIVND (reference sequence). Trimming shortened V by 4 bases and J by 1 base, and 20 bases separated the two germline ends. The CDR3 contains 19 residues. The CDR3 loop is CASSTPMGGQVSGANVLTF. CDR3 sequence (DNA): TGTGCCAGTAGTACCCCGATGGGGGGGCAGGTATCTGGGGCCAACGTCCTGACTTTC.

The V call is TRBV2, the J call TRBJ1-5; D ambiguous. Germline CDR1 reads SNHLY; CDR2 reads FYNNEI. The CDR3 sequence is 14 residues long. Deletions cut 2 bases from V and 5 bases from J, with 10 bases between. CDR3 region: CASSESRRDQPQHF. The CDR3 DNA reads TGTGCCAGCAGTGAAAGTCGTAGAGATCAGCCCCAGCATTTT.

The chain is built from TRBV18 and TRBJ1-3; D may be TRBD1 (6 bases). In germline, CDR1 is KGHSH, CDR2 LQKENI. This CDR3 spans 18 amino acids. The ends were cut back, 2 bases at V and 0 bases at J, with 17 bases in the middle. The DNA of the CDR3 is TGTGCCAGCTCACCAAATACAGGGCCGGCCTACTCTGGAAACACCATATATTTT. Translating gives CASSPNTGPAYSGNTIYF.

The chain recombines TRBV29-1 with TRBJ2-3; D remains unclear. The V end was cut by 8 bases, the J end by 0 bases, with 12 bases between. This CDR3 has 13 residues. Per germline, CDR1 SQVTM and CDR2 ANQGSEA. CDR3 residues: CSLTPQSTDTQYF. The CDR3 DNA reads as TGCAGCCTCACACCACAGAGCACAGATACGCAGTATTTT.

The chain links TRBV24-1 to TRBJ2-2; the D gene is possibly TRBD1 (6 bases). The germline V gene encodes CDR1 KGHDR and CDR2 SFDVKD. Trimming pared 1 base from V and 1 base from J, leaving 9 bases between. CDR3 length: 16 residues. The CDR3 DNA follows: TGTGCCACCAGTGATTTACCAGGGGTGAACACCGGGGAGCTGTTTTTT. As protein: CATSDLPGVNTGELFF.

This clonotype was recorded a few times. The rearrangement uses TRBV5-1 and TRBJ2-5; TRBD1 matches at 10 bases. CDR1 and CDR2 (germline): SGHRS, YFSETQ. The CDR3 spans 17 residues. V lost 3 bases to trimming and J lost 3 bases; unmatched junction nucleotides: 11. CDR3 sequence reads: CASSSTPTGTGEETQYF. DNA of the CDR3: TGCGCCAGCAGCTCTACGCCGACCGGGACAGGGGAAGAGACCCAGTACTTC.

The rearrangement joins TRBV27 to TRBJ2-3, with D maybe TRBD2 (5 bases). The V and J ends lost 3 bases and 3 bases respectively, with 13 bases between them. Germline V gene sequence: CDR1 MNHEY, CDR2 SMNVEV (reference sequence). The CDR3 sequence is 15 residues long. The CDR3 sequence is CASSFHRTQTDTQYF. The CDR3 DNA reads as TGTGCCAGCAGTTTTCACCGGACTCAAACAGATACGCAGTATTTT.

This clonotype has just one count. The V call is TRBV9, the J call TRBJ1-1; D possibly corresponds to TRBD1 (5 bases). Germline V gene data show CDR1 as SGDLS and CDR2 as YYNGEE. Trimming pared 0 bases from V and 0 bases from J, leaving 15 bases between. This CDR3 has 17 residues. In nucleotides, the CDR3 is TGTGCCAGCAGCGTAGTAGCAGGGCAATACATGAACACTGAAGCTTTCTTT. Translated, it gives CASSVVAGQYMNTEAFF. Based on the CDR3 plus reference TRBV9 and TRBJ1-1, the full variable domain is DSGVTQTPKHLITATGQRVTLRCSPRSGDLSVYWYQQSLDQGLQFLIQYYNGEERAKGNILERFSAQQFPDLHSELNLSSLELGDSALYFCASSVVAGQYMNTEAFFGQGTRLTVV.

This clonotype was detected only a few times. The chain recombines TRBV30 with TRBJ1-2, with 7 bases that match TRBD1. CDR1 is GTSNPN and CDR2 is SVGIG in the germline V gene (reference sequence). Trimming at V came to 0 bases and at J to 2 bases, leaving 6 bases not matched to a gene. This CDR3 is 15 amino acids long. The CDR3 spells CAWSVGQAFNYGYTF. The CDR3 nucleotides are TGTGCCTGGAGTGTCGGACAGGCTTTCAACTATGGCTACACCTTC.

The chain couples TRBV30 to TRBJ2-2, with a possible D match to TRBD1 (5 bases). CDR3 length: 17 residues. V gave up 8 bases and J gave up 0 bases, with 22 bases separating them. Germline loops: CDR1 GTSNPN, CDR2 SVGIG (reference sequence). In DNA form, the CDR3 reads TGTGCCCGAACCCAGGGTGACTCTATCGCGAACACCGGGGAGCTGTTTTTT. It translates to CARTQGDSIANTGELFF.

The CDR3 reads CASSLRVVSYNSPLHF. The CDR3 coding sequence is TGTGCCAGCAGCTTAAGAGTGGTGTCCTATAATTCACCCCTCCACTTT. This chain joins TRBV7-2 and TRBJ1-6; D uncertain. The CDR3 consists of 16 residues. The germline V gene has CDR1 SGHTA and CDR2 FQGNSA. Between the trimmed V and J ends, which lost 2 bases and 1 base, there was a span of 9 bases. Supplemented by reference TRBV7-2 and TRBJ1-6, the full variable domain reads GAGVSQSPSNKVTEKGKDVELRCDPISGHTALYWYRQSLGQGLEFLIYFQGNSAPDKSGLPSDRFSAERTGGSVSTLTIQRTQQEDSAVYLCASSLRVVSYNSPLHFGNGTRLTVT.

In DNA, the CDR3 is TGTGCCATCAGGCCCGGGACAGGGGGCGCGAACACCGGGGAGCTGTTTTTT. It is translated as CAIRPGTGGANTGELFF. The rearrangement joins TRBV10-3 to TRBJ2-2, with 12 positions matching TRBD1. CDR3 length: 17 residues. Germline-derived CDR1 and CDR2 are ENHRY and SYGVKD. Trimming cost V 6 bases and J 0 bases; bases outside gene matches: 5.

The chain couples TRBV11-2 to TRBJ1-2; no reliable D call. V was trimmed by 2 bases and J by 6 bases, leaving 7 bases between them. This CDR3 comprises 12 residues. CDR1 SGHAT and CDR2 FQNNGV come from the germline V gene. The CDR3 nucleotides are TGTGCCAGCAGCTTAAATAGGGATGGCTACACCTTC. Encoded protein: CASSLNRDGYTF.

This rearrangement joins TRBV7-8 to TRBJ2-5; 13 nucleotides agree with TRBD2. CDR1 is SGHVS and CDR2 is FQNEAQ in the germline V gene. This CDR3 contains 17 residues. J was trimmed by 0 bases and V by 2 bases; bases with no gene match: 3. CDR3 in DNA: TGTGCCAGCAGCTTACGACTAGCGGGGGGCAACCAAGAGACCCAGTACTTC. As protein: CASSLRLAGGNQETQYF.

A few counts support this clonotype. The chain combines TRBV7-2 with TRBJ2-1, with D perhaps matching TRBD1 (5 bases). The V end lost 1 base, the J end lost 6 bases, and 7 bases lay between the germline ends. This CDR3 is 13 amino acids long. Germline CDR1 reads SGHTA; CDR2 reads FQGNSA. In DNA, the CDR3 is TGTGCCAGCAGCTTAGAAACAGGCAATGAGCAGTTCTTC. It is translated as CASSLETGNEQFF.

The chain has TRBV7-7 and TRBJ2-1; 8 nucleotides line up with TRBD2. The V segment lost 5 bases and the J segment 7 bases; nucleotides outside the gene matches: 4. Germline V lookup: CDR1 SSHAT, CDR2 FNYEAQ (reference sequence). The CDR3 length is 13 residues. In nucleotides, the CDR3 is TGTGCCAGCAGCCGCGGGACTAGAAATGAGCAGTTCTTC. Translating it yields CASSRGTRNEQFF.

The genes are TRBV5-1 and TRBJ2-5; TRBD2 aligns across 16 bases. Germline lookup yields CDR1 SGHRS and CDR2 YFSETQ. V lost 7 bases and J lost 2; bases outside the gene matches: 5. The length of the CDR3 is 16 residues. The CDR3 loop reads CASVRGLAGGQETQYF. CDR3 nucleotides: TGCGCCAGCGTGAGGGGACTAGCGGGGGGGCAAGAGACCCAGTACTTC.

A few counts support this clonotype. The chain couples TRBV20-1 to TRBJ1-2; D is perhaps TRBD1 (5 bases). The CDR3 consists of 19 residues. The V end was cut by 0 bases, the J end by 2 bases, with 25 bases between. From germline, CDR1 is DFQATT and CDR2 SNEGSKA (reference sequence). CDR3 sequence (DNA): TGCAGTGCTAGAGATCTTCATAGTATGGGGGGGTCAACCAACTATGGCTACACCTTC. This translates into CSARDLHSMGGSTNYGYTF.

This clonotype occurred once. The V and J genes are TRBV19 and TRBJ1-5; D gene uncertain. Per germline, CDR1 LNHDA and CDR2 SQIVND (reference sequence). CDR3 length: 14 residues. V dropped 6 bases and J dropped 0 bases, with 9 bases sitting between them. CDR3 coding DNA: TGTGCCAGTAGCGCCAGCCTTAGCAATCAGCCCCAGCATTTT. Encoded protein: CASSASLSNQPQHF.

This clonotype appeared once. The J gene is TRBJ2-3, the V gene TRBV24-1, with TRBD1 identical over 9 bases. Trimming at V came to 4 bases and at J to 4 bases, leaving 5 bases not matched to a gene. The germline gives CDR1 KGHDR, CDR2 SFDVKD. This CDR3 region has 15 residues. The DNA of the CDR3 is TGTGCCACCAGTGAACCGACAGGGGGAGCAGATACGCAGTATTTT. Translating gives CATSEPTGGADTQYF.